This T cell receptor beta chain was obtained from a study of OX40 agonist ivuxolimab in advanced cancers. Study at large: The patients got ivuxolimab, which is an agonistic anti-OX40 (CD134) antibody.

Profiling relied on immunoSEQ multiplex PCR, and the TCRdb table lists in-frame clones only, not all of them. The sample includes roughly 51,000 clones, more than 85% seen only once; the top ten take 1.3% to 1.5%. This clone was seen a few times. Antigen: not known. The ends were cut back, 6 bases at V and 4 bases at J, with 15 bases in the middle. Germline CDR1 is WNHNN and CDR2 is SYGVQD (reference sequence). The CDR3 spans 14 residues. Findings and caveats of the study: The specificity for antigen of the expanded peripheral T cells was not determined. Compared with others, partial responders at 0.1-3.0 mg/kg displayed clonal expansion among the lowest. Both CD4+ and CD8+ T cell populations in blood had undergone clonal expansion by week 6 at 0.1 to 3.0 mg/kg.

This material consisted of CD4+ or CD8+ T cells sorted from blood, taken in a trial of the OX40 agonist ivuxolimab. The chain joins TRBV10-1 to TRBJ1-2; possible D gene TRBD1, 5 bases. This clonotype was obtained from an adult with an advanced solid tumor such as melanoma, head and neck, liver or kidney cancer. In nucleotides, the CDR3 is TGCGCCAGCAGGATGTCCGGGACCCGCTATGGCTACACCTTC. It encodes CASRMSGTRYGYTF.